This record concerns one T cell receptor (beta chain) sequence. Its antigen is still unknown. The sample belongs to a study of CD8+ T cells in alopecia areata. The study, taken as a whole, reports: Scalp and blood samples kept many expanded lesional clones throughout tofacitinib.

After isolation, RNA underwent reverse transcription to generate cDNA as the sequencing template. The protocol was immunoSEQ multiplex PCR, while the TCRdb copy is restricted to in-frame clones and leaves out a portion. The table shows 120,000 or so clones, with 60% to 65% occurring only once. The CDR3 contains 13 residues. CDR1 and CDR2 (germline): SGHAT, FQNNGV. Trimming at V came to 1 base and at J to 11 bases, leaving 4 bases not matched to a gene. As for treatment: oral pan-JAK inhibitor, 5-10 mg twice daily. Those with alopecia areata gave lesional scalp punch biopsies and peripheral blood. Sequencing used CD4+ T cells sorted from blood, obtained at week 4, from a patient treated with tofacitinib. The source of this sequence is a human donor with alopecia areata. The V and J genes are TRBV11-2 and TRBJ2-3; 9 bases are a match to TRBD2. The CDR3 is CASSLVRGGVQYF. CDR3 DNA: TGTGCCAGCAGCTTAGTACGCGGGGGGGTGCAGTATTTT.